Shown below are 9 T cell receptor beta chains from a single sample sequenced in a study of cytomegalovirus exposure and HLA in healthy donors. The data were produced by immunoSEQ multiplex PCR, yet TCRdb's version contains in-frame clones alone and is incomplete. The profile shows 250,000 to 300,000 clones, about 86% of them singletons. The material sequenced was PBMCs. Source of these receptors: a woman under 30 in good health and CMV-seronegative.

The rearrangement joins TRBV18 to TRBJ2-7; the D gene is possibly TRBD2 (6 bases). The CDR3 runs 14 residues. Per the germline V gene, CDR1 is KGHSH and CDR2 is LQKENI. Trimming removed 5 bases at V and 0 bases at J, with 11 bases between. Here the CDR3 DNA reads TGTGCCAGCTCAGGGACTCCCAGCTCCTACGAGCAGTACTTC. Protein sequence: CASSGTPSSYEQYF.

This clone occurred a few times. V and J are TRBV6-5 and TRBJ2-6; unclear D gene. V gave up 6 bases and J gave up 0 bases, with 6 bases separating them. This CDR3 comprises 14 residues. Germline CDR1 MNHEY, CDR2 SVGAGI. DNA of the CDR3: TGTGCCAGCAGGACACTCTCTGGGGCCAACGTCCTGACTTTC. It translates to CASRTLSGANVLTF.

Only a few counts were recorded for this clone. This chain uses TRBV29-1 with TRBJ2-3; D is possibly TRBD2 (6 bases). The CDR3 has 15 amino acids. Per germline, CDR1 SQVTM and CDR2 ANQGSEA. Trimming pared 4 bases from V and 3 bases from J, leaving 17 bases between. CDR3 protein: CSVGIREVGTDTQYF. CDR3 in DNA: TGCAGCGTTGGTATCAGGGAGGTGGGGACAGATACGCAGTATTTT.

CDR3 nucleotides: TGTGCCAGCAGACCGGGACAGGCGACTTTCTATGGCTACACCTTC. It codes for CASRPGQATFYGYTF. The chain joins TRBV6-5 to TRBJ1-2, with TRBD1 matching over 8 bases. J lost 4 bases, V lost 6 bases, and 10 bases had no gene match. Germline assignment: CDR1 MNHEY and CDR2 SVGAGI. The CDR3 is made up of 15 amino acids.

This chain connects TRBV6-5 to TRBJ2-5; no reliable D call. The CDR3 spans 14 residues. V was clipped by 2 bases and J by 3 bases, with 10 bases between them. Germline assignment: CDR1 MNHEY and CDR2 SVGAGI. The CDR3 protein is CASSYQSGEETQYF. The CDR3 nucleotides are TGTGCCAGCAGTTACCAATCCGGAGAAGAGACCCAGTACTTC.

This clone was seen a few times. The chain recombines TRBV7-2 with TRBJ2-7, with 8 positions matching TRBD1. The V gene end was trimmed by 5 bases and the J gene end by 6 bases; junction bases not matched to a gene: 9. CDR3 length equals 14 residues. Germline V lookup: CDR1 SGHTA, CDR2 FQGNSA. CDR3 sequence reads: CASSRMDRAGEQYF. The CDR3 DNA is TGTGCCAGCAGCCGTATGGACAGGGCAGGCGAGCAGTACTTC.

This sequence joins TRBV7-3 and TRBJ2-2; 7 bases line up with TRBD2. Germline V gene lookup returns CDR1 SGHTA and CDR2 FQGTGA. Trimming removed 5 bases from V and 6 bases from J; junction bases left unmatched: 3. There are 13 residues in the CDR3. The CDR3 DNA reads as TGTGCCAGCAGCCCTGCGGGGGCCGGGGAGCTGTTTTTT. It translates to CASSPAGAGELFF.

The rearrangement joins TRBV7-9 to TRBJ1-2, with a weak D call TRBD1 (6 bases). Between the trimmed V and J ends, which lost 5 bases and 5 bases, there was a span of 12 bases. CDR1 and CDR2 (germline): SEHNR, FQNEAQ (reference sequence). This CDR3 comprises 13 residues. The CDR3 reads CASSPDSIYGYTF. DNA for the CDR3: TGTGCCAGCAGCCCGGACAGCATATATGGCTACACCTTC. The full variable domain, rest sourced from reference TRBV7-9 and TRBJ1-2, is DTGVSQNPRHKITKRGQNVTFRCDPISEHNRLYWYRQTLGQGPEFLTYFQNEAQLEKSRLLSDRFSAERPKGSFSTLEIQRTEQGDSAMYLCASSPDSIYGYTFGSGTRLTVV.

The chain joins TRBV2 to TRBJ2-1; 10 nucleotides align to TRBD2. The CDR3 has 20 residues. The J segment lost 5 bases and the V segment lost 1 base, leaving 17 bases of the junction unmatched. CDR1 is SNHLY and CDR2 is FYNNEI in the germline V gene. The CDR3 nucleotides read TGTGCCAGCAGTGAAGAGTGGCCTAGCGGGAGTTTAGTTCGCGACAATGAGCAGTTCTTC. It encodes CASSEEWPSGSLVRDNEQFF.